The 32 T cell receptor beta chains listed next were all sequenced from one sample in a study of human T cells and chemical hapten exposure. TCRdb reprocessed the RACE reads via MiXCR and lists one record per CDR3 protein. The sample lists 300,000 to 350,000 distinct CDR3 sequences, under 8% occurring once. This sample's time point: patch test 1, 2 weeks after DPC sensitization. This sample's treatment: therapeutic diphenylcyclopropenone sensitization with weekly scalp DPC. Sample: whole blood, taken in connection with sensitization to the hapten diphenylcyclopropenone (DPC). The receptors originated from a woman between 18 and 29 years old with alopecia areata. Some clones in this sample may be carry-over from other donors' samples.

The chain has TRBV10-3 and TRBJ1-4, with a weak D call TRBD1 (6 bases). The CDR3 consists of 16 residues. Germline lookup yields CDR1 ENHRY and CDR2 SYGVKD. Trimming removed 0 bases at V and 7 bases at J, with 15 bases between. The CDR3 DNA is TGTGCCATCAGTGAGTCGGGGAGGGGGTCTGGTGAAAAACTGTTTTTT. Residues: CAISESGRGSGEKLFF.

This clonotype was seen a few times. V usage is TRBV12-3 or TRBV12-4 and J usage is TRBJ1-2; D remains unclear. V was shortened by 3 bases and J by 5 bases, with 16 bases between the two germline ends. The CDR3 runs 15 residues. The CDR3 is CASSFIPGFMYGYTF. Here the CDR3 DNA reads TGTGCCAGCAGTTTTATCCCAGGTTTTATGTATGGCTACACCTTC.

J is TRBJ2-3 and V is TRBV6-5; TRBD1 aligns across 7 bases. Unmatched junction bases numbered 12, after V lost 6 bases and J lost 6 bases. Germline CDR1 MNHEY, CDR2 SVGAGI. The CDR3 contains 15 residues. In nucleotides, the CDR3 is TGTGCCAGCAGCCGATTTGACAGGGTAGTGGATACGCAGTATTTT. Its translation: CASSRFDRVVDTQYF.

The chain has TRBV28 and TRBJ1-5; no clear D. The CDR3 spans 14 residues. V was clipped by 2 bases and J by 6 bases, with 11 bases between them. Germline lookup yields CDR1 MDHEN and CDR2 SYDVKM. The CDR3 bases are TGTGCCAGCAGTTTAGGGCAGGAGGTTCAGCCCCAGCATTTT. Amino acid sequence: CASSLGQEVQPQHF. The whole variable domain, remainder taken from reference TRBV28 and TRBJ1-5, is DVKVTQSSRYLVKRTGEKVFLECVQDMDHENMFWYRQDPGLGLRLIYFSYDVKMKEKGDIPEGYSVSREKKERFSLILESASTNQTSMYLCASSLGQEVQPQHFGDGTRLSIL.

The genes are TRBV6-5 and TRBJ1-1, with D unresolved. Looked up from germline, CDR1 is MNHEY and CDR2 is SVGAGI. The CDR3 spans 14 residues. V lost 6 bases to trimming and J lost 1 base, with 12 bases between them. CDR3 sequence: CASRGLGPNTEAFF. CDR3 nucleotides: TGTGCCAGCAGGGGGTTGGGCCCGAACACTGAAGCTTTCTTT.

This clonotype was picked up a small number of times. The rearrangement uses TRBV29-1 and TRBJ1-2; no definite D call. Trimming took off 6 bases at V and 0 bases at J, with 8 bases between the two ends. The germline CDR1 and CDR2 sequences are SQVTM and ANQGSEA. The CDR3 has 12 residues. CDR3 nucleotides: TGCAGCGTCTACCAACCTAACTATGGCTACACCTTC. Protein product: CSVYQPNYGYTF. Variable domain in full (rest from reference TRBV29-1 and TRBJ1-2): SAVISQKPSRDICQRGTSLTIQCQVDSQVTMMFWYRQQPGQSLTLIATANQGSEATYESGFVIDKFPISRPNLTFSTLTVSNMSPEDSSIYLCSVYQPNYGYTFGSGTRLTVV.

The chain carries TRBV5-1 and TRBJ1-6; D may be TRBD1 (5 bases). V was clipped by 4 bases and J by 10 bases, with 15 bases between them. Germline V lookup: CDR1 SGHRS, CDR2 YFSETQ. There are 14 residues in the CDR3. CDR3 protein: CASSAQGSRSPLHF. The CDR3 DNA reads TGCGCCAGCAGCGCCCAGGGAAGTCGGTCACCCCTCCACTTT.

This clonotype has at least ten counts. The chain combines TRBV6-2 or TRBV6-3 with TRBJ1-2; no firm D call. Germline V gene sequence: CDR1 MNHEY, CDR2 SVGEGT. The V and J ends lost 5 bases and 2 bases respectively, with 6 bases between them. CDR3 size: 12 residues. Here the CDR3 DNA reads TGTGCCAGCAGTGGGAAGAACTATGGCTACACCTTC. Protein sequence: CASSGKNYGYTF.

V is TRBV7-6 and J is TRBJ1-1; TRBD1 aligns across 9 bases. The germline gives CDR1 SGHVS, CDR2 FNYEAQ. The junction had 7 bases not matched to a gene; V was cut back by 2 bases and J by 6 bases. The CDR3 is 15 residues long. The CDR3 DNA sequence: TGTGCCAGCAGCTTATTCGGACAGGGGAGTCCTGAAGCTTTCTTT. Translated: CASSLFGQGSPEAFF.

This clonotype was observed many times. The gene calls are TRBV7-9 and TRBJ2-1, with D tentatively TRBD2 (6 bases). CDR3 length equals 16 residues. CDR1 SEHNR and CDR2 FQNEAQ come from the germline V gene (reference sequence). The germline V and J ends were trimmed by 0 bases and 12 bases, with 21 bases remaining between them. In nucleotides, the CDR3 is TGTGCCAGCAGCTTAGCGCTTGATAGCGGTGCGAGGGGGCAGTTCTTC. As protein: CASSLALDSGARGQFF.

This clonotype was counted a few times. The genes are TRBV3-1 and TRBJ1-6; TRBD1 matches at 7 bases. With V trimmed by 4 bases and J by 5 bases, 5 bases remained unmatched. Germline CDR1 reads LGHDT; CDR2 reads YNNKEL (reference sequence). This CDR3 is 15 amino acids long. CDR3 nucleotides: TGTGCCAGCAGCCCCGAAACAGGGGATAATTCACCCCTCCACTTT. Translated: CASSPETGDNSPLHF.

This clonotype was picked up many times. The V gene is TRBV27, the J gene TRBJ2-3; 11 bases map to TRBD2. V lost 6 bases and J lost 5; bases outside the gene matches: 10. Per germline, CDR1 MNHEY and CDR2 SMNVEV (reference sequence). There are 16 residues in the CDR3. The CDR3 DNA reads TGTGCCAGCAGCAAGGGACTAGCGGTTCGAGGAGATACGCAGTATTTT. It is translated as CASSKGLAVRGDTQYF.

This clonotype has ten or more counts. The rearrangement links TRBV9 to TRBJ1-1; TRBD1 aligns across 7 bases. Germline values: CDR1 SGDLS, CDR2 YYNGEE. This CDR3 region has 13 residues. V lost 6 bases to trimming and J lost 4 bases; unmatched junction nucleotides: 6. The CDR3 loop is CASNKGASTEAFF. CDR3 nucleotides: TGTGCCAGCAATAAGGGGGCGAGCACTGAAGCTTTCTTT.

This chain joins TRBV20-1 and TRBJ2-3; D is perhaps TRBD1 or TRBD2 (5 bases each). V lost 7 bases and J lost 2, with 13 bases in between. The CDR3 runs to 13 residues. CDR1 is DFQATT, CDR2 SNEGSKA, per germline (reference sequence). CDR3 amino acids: CSVVRDPTDTQYF. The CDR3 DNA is TGCAGTGTTGTCCGGGACCCCACAGATACGCAGTATTTT.

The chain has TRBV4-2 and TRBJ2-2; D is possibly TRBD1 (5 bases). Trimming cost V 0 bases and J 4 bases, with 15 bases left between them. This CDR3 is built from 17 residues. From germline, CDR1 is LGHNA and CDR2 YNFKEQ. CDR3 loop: CASSQDRASPLTGELFF. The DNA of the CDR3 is TGTGCCAGCAGCCAAGACAGGGCGTCTCCCCTCACCGGGGAGCTGTTTTTT.

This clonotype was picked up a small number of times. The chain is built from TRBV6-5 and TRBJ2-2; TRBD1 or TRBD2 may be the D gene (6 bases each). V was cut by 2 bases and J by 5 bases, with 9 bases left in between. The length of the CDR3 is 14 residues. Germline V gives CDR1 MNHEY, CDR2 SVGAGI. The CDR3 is CASSYGGRTGELFF. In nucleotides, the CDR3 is TGTGCCAGCAGTTACGGGGGGCGGACCGGGGAGCTGTTTTTT.

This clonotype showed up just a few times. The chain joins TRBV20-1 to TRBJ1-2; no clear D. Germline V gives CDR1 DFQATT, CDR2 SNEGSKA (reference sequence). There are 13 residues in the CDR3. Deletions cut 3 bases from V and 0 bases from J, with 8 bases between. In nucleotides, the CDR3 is TGCAGTGCTAGTCATGCAACTAACTATGGCTACACCTTC. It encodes CSASHATNYGYTF.

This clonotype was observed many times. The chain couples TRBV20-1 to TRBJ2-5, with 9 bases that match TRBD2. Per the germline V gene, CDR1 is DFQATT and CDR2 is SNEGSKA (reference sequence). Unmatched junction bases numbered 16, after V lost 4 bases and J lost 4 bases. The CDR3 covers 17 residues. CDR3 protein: CSAKQTSGDIWRETQYF. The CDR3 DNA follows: TGCAGTGCTAAGCAGACTAGCGGCGACATTTGGAGAGAGACCCAGTACTTC.

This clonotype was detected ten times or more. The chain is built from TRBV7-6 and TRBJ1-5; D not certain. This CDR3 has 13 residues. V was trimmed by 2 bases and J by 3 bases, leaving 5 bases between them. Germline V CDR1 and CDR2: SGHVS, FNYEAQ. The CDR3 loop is CASSLNPNQPQHF. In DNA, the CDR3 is TGTGCCAGCAGCTTAAACCCCAATCAGCCCCAGCATTTT.

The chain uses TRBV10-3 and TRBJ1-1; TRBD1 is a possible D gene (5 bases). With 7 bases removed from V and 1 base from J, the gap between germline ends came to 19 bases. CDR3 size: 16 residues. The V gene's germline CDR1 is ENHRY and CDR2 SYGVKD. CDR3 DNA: TGTGCCATCATGCCCCTCCCGGTTGGGGGGAACACTGAAGCTTTCTTT. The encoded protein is CAIMPLPVGGNTEAFF.

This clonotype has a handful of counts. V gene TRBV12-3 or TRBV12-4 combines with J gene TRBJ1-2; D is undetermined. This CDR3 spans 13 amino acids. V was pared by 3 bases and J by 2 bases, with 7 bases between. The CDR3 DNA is TGTGCCAGCAGTTTCTGGGCAAACTATGGCTACACCTTC. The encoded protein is CASSFWANYGYTF.

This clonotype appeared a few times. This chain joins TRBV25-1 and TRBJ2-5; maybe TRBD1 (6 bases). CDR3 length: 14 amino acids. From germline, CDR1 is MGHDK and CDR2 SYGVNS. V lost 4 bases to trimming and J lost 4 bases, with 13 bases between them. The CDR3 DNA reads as TGTGCCAGCAGTGGGGACACGGGGACAGAGACCCAGTACTTC. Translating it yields CASSGDTGTETQYF.

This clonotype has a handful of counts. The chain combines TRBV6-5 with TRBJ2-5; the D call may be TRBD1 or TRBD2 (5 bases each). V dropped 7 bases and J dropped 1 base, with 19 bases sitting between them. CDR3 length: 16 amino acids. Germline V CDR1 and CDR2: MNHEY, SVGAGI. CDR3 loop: CASTSDRGQSQETQYF. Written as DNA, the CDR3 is TGTGCCAGCACTTCGGACCGGGGCCAAAGCCAAGAGACCCAGTACTTC.

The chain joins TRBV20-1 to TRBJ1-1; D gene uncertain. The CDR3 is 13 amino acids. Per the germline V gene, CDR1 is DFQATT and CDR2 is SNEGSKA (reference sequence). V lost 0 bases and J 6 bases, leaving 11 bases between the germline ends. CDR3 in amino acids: CSARESEGAEAFF. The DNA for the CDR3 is TGCAGTGCTAGAGAGTCGGAGGGTGCTGAAGCTTTCTTT.

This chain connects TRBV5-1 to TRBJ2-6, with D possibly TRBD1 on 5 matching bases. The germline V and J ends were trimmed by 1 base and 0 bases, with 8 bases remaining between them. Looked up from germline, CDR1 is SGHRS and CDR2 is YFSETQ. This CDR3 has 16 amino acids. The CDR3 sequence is CASSLPGNSGANVLTF. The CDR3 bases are TGCGCCAGCAGCTTGCCAGGGAACTCTGGGGCCAACGTCCTGACTTTC.

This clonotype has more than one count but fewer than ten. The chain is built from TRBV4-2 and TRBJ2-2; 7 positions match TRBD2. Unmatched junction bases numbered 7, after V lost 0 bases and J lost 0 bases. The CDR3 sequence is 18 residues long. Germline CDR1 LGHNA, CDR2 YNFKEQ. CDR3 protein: CASSQERGGTTNTGELFF. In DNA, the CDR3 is TGTGCCAGCAGCCAAGAAAGAGGCGGGACTACGAACACCGGGGAGCTGTTTTTT.

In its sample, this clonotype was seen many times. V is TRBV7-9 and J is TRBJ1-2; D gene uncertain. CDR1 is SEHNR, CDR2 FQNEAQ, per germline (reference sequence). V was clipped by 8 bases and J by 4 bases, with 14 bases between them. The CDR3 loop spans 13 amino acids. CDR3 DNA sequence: TGTGCCAGCGGTGGGGTACTTCGCTATGGCTACACCTTC. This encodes CASGGVLRYGYTF. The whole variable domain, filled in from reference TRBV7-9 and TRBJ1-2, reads DTGVSQNPRHKITKRGQNVTFRCDPISEHNRLYWYRQTLGQGPEFLTYFQNEAQLEKSRLLSDRFSAERPKGSFSTLEIQRTEQGDSAMYLCASGGVLRYGYTFGSGTRLTVV.

CDR3 in DNA: TGTGCCAGCACCCAGGGGAATTCACCCCTCCACTTT. It specifies CASTQGNSPLHF. V usage is TRBV25-1 and J usage is TRBJ1-6; weak D call: TRBD1 (6 bases). The V end lost 7 bases, the J end lost 7 bases, and 8 bases lay between the germline ends. Germline V gene data show CDR1 as MGHDK and CDR2 as SYGVNS. This CDR3 comprises 12 residues. Full variable domain (outside the CDR3, taken from reference TRBV25-1 and TRBJ1-6): EADIYQTPRYLVIGTGKKITLECSQTMGHDKMYWYQQDPGMELHLIHYSYGVNSTEKGDLSSESTVSRIRTEHFPLTLESARPSHTSQYLCASTQGNSPLHFGNGTRLTVT.

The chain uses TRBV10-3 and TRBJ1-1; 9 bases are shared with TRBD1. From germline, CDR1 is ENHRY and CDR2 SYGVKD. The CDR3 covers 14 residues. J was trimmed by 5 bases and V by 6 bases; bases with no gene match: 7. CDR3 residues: CAIRLPGTGTEAFF. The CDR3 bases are TGTGCCATCAGGCTACCTGGGACAGGGACTGAAGCTTTCTTT.

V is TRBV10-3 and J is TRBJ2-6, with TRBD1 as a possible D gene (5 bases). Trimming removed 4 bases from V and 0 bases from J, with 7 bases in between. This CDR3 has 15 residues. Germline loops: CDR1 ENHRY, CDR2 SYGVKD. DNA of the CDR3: TGTGCCATCAGTGCAGGGATCTCTGGGGCCAACGTCCTGACTTTC. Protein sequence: CAISAGISGANVLTF.

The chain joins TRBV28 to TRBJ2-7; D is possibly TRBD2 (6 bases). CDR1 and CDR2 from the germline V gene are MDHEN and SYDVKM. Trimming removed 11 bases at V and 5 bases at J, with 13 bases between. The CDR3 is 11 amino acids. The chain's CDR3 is CASRGSDEQYF. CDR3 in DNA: TGTGCCTCCCGGGGGAGCGACGAGCAGTACTTC.

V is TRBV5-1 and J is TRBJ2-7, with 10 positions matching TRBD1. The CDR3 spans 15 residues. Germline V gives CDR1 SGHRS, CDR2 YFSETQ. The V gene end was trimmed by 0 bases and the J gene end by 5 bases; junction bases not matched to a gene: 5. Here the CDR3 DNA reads TGCGCCAGCAGCTTGGTACCGGGACAGGGGAACGAGCAGTACTTC. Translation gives CASSLVPGQGNEQYF. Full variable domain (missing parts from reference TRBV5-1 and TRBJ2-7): KAGVTQTPRYLIKTRGQQVTLSCSPISGHRSVSWYQQTPGQGLQFLFEYFSETQRNKGNFPGRFSGRQFSNSRSEMNVSTLELGDSALYLCASSLVPGQGNEQYFGPGTRLTVT.